This T cell receptor (beta chain) was sequenced for a study of blood T cell repertoires in COVID-19. Produced via immunoSEQ multiplex PCR; TCRdb's table is partial and in-frame only. This table has 85,000 to 100,000 clones, roughly four fifths appearing once. Germline lookup yields CDR1 MGHRA and CDR2 YSYEKL. This CDR3 region has 15 residues. After removal of 3 bases from V and 1 base from J, the junction contained 6 bases not matched to a gene. Material for sequencing was peripheral blood. This sequence joins TRBV4-1 and TRBJ2-7; 7 nucleotides agree with TRBD1. This clonotype was obtained from a human donor in a cohort sampled during active COVID-19. The CDR3 reads CASSQPGQKSYEQYF. In nucleotides, the CDR3 is TGCGCCAGCAGCCAGCCGGGACAGAAGTCCTACGAGCAGTACTTC.